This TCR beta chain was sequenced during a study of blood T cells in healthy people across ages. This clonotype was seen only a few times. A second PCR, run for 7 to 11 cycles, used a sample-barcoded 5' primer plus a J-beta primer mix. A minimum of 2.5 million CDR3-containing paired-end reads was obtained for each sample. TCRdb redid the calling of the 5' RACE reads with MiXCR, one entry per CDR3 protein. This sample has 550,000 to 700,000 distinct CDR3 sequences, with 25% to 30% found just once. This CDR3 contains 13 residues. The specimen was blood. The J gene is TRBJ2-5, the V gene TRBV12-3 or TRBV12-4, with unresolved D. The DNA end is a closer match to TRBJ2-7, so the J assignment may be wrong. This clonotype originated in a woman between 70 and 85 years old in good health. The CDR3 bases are TGTGCCAGCAGTTTCGACTCCCCCTACGAGCAGTACTTC. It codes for CASSFDSPYEQYF.